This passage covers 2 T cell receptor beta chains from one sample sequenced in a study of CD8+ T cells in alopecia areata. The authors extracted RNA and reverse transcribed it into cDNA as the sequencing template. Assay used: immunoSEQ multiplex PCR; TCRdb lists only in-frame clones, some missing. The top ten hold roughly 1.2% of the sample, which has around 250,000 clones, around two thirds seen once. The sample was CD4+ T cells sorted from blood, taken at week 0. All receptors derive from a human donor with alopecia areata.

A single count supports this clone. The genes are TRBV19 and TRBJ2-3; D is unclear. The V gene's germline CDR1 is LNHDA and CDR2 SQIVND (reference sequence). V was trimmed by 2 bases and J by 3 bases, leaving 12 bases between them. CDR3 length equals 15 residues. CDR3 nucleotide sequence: TGTGCCAGTAGTATATTGGGTGCCCCTACAGATACGCAGTATTTT. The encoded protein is CASSILGAPTDTQYF.

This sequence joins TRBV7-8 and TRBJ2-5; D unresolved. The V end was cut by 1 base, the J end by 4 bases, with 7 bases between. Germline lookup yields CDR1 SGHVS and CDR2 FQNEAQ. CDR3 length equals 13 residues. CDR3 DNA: TGTGCCAGCAGCTTAGACCGAGGAGAGACCCAGTACTTC. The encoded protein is CASSLDRGETQYF.